This T cell receptor (beta chain) derives from a study of cytomegalovirus exposure and HLA in healthy donors. Background on the study: Most genotyped donors, around four fifths of 398, had Caucasian-associated genetic ancestry.

Remarks on this clone: The antigen is unknown.

Study-wide results and limits: Later on, an analysis showed TCR association rates differing by HLA locus, with DRB1 the most and HLA-C the fewest.

The PCR employed 60 Vbeta primers together with 13 Jbeta primers. The method was immunoSEQ multiplex PCR; TCRdb's version includes in-frame clones alone and lacks a portion of them. The sample lists 150,000 to 200,000 clones, approximately 71% occurring once. The origin of this receptor is a man younger than 35 in good health and CMV-seropositive. The sample comprised PBMCs.

The CDR3 sequence: CASLDRGKSETQYF. The CDR3, as DNA: TGTGCCAGTCTGGACAGGGGGAAATCGGAGACCCAGTACTTC. The chain couples TRBV19 to TRBJ2-5, with TRBD1 matching 10 bases. Germline lookup yields CDR1 LNHDA and CDR2 SQIVND (reference sequence). Losses at the gene ends were 8 bases for V and 5 bases for J; bases not matched to a gene: 8. The CDR3 has 14 residues.